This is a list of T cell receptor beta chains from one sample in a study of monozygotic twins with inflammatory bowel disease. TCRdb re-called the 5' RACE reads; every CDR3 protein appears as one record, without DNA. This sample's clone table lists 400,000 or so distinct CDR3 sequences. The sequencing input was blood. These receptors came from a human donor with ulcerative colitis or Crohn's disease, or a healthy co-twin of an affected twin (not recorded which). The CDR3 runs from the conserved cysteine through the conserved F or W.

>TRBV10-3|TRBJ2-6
CAISSTGANVLTF
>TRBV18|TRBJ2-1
CASSPPSGGSYNEQFF
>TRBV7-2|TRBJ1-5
CASSLAGRGNQPQHF
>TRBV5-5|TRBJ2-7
CASRRGAGGVYQQYF
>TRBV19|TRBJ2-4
CASSILFTKDKNIQYF
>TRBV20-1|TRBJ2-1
CSARGDWRGEQFF
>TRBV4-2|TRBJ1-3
CASSQEGRGNNRRGNTIYF
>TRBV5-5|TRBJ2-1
CASSFTQGTNEQFF
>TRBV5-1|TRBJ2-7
CASSPASLNYEQYF
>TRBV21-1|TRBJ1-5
CASSKGGGDNQPQHF
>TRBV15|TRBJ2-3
CATSRAGLSTDTQYF
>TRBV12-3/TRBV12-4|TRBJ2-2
CASSFGNGGNGELFF
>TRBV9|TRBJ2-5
CASSDGGGRQETQYF
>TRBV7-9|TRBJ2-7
CASGNPGTQAYEQYF
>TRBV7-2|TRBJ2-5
CASSRRSQETQYF
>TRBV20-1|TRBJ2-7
CSASRGDGGEQYF
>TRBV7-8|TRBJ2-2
CASSLPRVGTGELFF
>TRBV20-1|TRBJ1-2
CSNAEGPYGYTF
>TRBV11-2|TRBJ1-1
CASSLTSSYTEAFF
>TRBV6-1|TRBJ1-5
CASSGPSGGSQPQHF
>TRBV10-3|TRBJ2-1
CAISARLYEQFF
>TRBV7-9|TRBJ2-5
CASSREPGKETQYF
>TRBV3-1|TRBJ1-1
CASSLQGIGPEAFF